The rows below give T cell receptor beta chains drawn from one sample of a study of regulatory T cells in long-lasting Graves disease. TCRdb redid the calling of the multiplex PCR reads with MiXCR, one entry per CDR3 protein. The data contain around 450,000 distinct CDR3 sequences, 15% of them singletons. The sample was also reused in another study, on T cells in Graves' hyperthyroidism and ophthalmopathy.

The material sequenced was peripheral blood mononuclear cells (PBMCs), taken at new diagnosis, from a patient treated with antithyroid drugs. The receptors stem from a woman in her thirties with Graves disease. CDR3s include the opening cysteine and the closing phenylalanine or tryptophan. The order of the fields is D gene, J gene, clone size, V gene, CDR3 length, CDR3 DNA, CDR3 protein. A D gene is named only where the DNA matches it firmly. Only part of the rows carry a size: once, few, many, or a class if the clone is expanded.

>TRBD2|TRBJ2-3|NA|TRBV9|15
TGTGCCAGCAGCGTAGTGACTAGCGGGAGAGATACGCAGTATTTT
CASSVVTSGRDTQYF
>TRBD2|TRBJ2-5|many|TRBV11-2|16
TGTGCCAGCAGCTTAGCGGGACTAGCGGGACAAGAGACCCAGTACTTC
CASSLAGLAGQETQYF
>NA|TRBJ2-7|many|TRBV7-8|15
TGTGCCAGCAGCTTAGCGGTGCAAATAGGGGGCGAGCAGTACTTC
CASSLAVQIGGEQYF
>TRBD2|TRBJ2-7|many|TRBV2|15
TGTGCCAGCAGTGAGACTAGCGGGAGTGGGGACGAGCAGTACTTC
CASSETSGSGDEQYF
>TRBD2|TRBJ2-1|NA|TRBV20-1|18
TGCAGTGCTAGCGGGACTAGCGGTGGGGCGGGGGTGGACAATGAGCAGTTCTTC
CSASGTSGGAGVDNEQFF
>TRBD2|TRBJ2-7|many|TRBV24-1|12
TGTGCCACCGCTAGCGGTACCTACGAGCAGTACTTC
CATASGTYEQYF
>TRBD1|TRBJ2-2|few|TRBV12-3/TRBV12-4|14
TGTGCCAGCAGTCCGACAGGGGAGTCCGGGGAGCTGTTTTTT
CASSPTGESGELFF
>NA|TRBJ1-6|many|TRBV12-3/TRBV12-4|16
TGTGCCAGCAGTTCCCAACCGGAACCAGGCGATTCACCCCTCCACTTT
CASSSQPEPGDSPLHF
>TRBD2|TRBJ2-1|few|TRBV7-2|15
TGTGCCAGCAGCTTAAGGCGGGAGGGCCGCTATGAGCAGTTCTTC
CASSLRREGRYEQFF
>TRBD1|TRBJ2-5|few|TRBV4-1|17
TGCGCCAGCAGCCACCGGACAGGCCCGGCACCCACAGAGACCCAGTACTTC
CASSHRTGPAPTETQYF
>NA|TRBJ2-2|NA|TRBV19|14
TGTGCCAGTAGTGCACAGGGTGGAACCGGGGAGCTGTTTTTT
CASSAQGGTGELFF
>NA|TRBJ1-2|NA|TRBV29-1|11
TGCAGCGTTGTCTCCCTCTATGGCTACACCTTC
CSVVSLYGYTF
>TRBD2|TRBJ2-5|NA|TRBV7-2|14
TGTGCCAGCAGCCTAGGCCCGGGAGGGGAGACCCAGTACTTC
CASSLGPGGETQYF
>TRBD1|TRBJ2-1|NA|TRBV25-1|16
TGTGCCAGCAGTTACCGTTTCGGGACAGGGGTAATAGAGCAGTTCTTC
CASSYRFGTGVIEQFF
>NA|TRBJ1-1|many|TRBV27|18
TGTGCCAGCAGTTTATATTCGGGGGGACCCTGGAGTAGCGCTGAAGCTTTCTTT
CASSLYSGGPWSSAEAFF
>NA|TRBJ1-4|many|TRBV24-1|15
TGTGCCACCAGTGATCCCAGGTCACAGAATGAAAAACTGTTTTTT
CATSDPRSQNEKLFF
>NA|TRBJ1-4|few|TRBV19|17
TGTGCCAGTACCTCACCCAAGGGCGGGCAACTAATCGGAAAACTGTTTTTT
CASTSPKGGQLIGKLFF